This TCR beta chain is drawn from a study of T cell repertoires in cytomegalovirus infection. For the study at large: HLA-B-restricted CMV epitopes that are well studied were used alongside recently identified HLA-C-restricted ones. Public TCR beta signatures provided an indication of both CMV infection and a matching HLA type. Study-wide findings and caveats: Cumulative public TCR beta family frequency identified CMV carriers with the relevant HLA. The ex vivo response was dominated by HLA-C-restricted CMV-specific TCR beta clonotypes.

TCRdb used MiXCR to reprocess the reads, holding one entry per CDR3 protein. The sample contains about 890,000 distinct CDR3 sequences, about 33% of which appear only once. Comment on this clonotype: Its antigen is not identified.

Germline V gives CDR1 LGHNA, CDR2 YSLEER. The CDR3 contains 18 residues. V shed 2 bases and J 2 bases; nucleotides not matched to a gene: 14. The sequences come from cultured CD8+ T cells from PBMCs, collected from culture after CMV antigen stimulation. This TCR came from a human donor in good health (CMV status not recorded). Some clones in this sample may be carry-over from other donors' samples. This chain joins TRBV4-3 and TRBJ2-5; 7 bases align to TRBD2. The CDR3 nucleotides read TGCGCCAGCAGCCAATTTTACGAAGGGGACTACGAACAAGAGACCCAGTACTTC. It translates to CASSQFYEGDYEQETQYF.